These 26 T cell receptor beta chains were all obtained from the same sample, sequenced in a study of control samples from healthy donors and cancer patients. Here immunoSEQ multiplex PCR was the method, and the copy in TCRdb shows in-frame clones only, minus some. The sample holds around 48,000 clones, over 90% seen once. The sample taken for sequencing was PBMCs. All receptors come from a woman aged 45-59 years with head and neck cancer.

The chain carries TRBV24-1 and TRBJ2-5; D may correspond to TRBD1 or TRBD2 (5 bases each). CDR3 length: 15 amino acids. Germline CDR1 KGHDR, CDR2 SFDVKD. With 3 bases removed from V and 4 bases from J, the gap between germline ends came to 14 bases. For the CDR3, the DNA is TGTGCCACCAGTGATGGGATCCTGGGACGAGAGACCCAGTACTTC. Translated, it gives CATSDGILGRETQYF.

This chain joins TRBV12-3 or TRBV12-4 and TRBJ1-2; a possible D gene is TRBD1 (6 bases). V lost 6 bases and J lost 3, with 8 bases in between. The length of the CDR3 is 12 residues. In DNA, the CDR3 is TGTGCCAGCAGGGGGGGCTACTATGGCTACACCTTC. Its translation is CASRGGYYGYTF.

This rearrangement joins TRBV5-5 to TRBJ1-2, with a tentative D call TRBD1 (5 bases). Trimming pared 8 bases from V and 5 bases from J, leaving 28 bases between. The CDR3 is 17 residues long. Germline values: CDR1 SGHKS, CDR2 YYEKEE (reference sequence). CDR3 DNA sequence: TGTGCCAGAACCCTAGGGCTCTTACACCGACAGCTTTATGGCTACACCTTC. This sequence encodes CARTLGLLHRQLYGYTF.

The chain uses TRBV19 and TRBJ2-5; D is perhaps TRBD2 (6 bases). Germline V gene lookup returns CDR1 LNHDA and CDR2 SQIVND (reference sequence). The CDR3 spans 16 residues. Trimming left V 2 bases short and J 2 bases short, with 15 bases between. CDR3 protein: CASSINFAGIQETQYF. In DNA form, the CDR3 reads TGTGCCAGTAGTATAAATTTTGCGGGAATTCAAGAGACCCAGTACTTC.

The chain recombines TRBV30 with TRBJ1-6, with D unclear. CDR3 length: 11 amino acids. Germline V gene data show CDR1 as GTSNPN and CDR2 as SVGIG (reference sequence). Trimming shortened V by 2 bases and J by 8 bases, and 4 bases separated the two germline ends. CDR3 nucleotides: TGTGCCTGGAGTAGGGATTCACCCCTCCACTTT. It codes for CAWSRDSPLHF.

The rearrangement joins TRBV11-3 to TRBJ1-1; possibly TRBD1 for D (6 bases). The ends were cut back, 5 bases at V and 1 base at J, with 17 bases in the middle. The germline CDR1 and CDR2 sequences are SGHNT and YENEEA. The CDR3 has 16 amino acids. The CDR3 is CASSPRGQSRNTEAFF. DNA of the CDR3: TGTGCCAGCAGCCCCCGCGGACAGAGCCGGAACACTGAAGCTTTCTTT.

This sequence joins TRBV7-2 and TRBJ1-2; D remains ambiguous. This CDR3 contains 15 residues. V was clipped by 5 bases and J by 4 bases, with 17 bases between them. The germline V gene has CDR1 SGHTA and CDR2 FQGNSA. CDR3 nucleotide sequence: TGTGCCAGCAGCCCCACGCCTGGGTCTGGCTATGGCTACACCTTC. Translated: CASSPTPGSGYGYTF. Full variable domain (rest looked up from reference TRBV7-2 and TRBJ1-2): GAGVSQSPSNKVTEKGKDVELRCDPISGHTALYWYRQSLGQGLEFLIYFQGNSAPDKSGLPSDRFSAERTGGSVSTLTIQRTQQEDSAVYLCASSPTPGSGYGYTFGSGTRLTVV.

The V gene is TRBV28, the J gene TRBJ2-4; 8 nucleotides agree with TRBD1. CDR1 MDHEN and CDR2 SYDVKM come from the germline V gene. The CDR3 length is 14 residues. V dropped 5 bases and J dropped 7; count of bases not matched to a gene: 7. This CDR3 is CASSIRQGMNIQYF. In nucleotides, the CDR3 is TGTGCCAGCAGTATACGACAGGGGATGAACATTCAGTACTTC.

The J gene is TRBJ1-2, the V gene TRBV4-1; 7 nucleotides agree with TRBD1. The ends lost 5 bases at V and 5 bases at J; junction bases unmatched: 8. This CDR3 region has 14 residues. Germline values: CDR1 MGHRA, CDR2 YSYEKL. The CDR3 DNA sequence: TGCGCCAGCAGCACACCGGGACAGCTTTATGGCTACACCTTC. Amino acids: CASSTPGQLYGYTF.

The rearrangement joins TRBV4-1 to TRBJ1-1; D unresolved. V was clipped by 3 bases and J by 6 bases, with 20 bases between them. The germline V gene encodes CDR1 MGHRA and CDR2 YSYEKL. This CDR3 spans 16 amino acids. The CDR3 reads CASSQVGRVGIPEAFF. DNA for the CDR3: TGCGCCAGCAGCCAGGTCGGAAGGGTGGGGATCCCTGAAGCTTTCTTT.

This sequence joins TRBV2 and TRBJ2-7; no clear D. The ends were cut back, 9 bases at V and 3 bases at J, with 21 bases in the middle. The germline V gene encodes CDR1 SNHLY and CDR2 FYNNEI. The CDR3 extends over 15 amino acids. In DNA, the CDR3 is TGTGCCAGTGCATCTTTTCCGGCTCCCCACTACGAGCAGTACTTC. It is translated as CASASFPAPHYEQYF.

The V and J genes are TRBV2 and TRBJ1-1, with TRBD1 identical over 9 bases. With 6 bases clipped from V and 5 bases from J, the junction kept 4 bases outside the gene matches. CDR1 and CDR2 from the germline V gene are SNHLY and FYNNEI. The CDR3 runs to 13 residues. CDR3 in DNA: TGTGCCAGCAGAGGACAGGGGAGGACTGAAGCTTTCTTT. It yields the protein CASRGQGRTEAFF.

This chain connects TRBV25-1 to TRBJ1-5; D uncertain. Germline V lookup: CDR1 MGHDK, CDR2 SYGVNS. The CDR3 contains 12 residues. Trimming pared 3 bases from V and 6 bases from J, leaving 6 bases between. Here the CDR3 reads CASSEGSQPQHF. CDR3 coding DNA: TGTGCCAGCAGTGAGGGATCTCAGCCCCAGCATTTT. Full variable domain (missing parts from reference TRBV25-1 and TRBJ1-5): EADIYQTPRYLVIGTGKKITLECSQTMGHDKMYWYQQDPGMELHLIHYSYGVNSTEKGDLSSESTVSRIRTEHFPLTLESARPSHTSQYLCASSEGSQPQHFGDGTRLSIL.

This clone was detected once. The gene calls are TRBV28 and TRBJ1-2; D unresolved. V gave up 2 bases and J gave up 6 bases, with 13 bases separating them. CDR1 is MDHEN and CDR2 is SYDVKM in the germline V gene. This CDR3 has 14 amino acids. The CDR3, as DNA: TGTGCCAGCAGTTTAGCTATGCTCCACCATGGCTACACCTTC. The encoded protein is CASSLAMLHHGYTF.

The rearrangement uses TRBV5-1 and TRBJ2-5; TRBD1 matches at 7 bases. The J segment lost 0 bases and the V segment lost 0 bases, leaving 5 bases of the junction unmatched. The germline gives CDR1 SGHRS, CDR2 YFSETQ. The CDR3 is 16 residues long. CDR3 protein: CASSLAGTDYQETQYF. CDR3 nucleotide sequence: TGCGCCAGCAGCTTGGCCGGGACAGACTACCAAGAGACCCAGTACTTC.

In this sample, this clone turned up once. DNA of the CDR3: TGTGCCAGCAGCTCGACAGGGGAGTGGGGAGATACGCAGTATTTT. Its translation is CASSSTGEWGDTQYF. The chain is built from TRBV5-5 and TRBJ2-3, with TRBD1 matching over 8 bases. The CDR3 length is 15 residues. J lost 5 bases, V lost 3 bases, and 8 bases had no gene match. Germline V CDR1 and CDR2: SGHKS, YYEKEE (reference sequence).

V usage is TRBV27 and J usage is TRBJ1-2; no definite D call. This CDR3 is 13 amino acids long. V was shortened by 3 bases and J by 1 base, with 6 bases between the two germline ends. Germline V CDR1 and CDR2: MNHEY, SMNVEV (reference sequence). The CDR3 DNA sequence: TGTGCCAGCAGTTTGGGCTTTAACTATGGCTACACCTTC. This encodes CASSLGFNYGYTF.

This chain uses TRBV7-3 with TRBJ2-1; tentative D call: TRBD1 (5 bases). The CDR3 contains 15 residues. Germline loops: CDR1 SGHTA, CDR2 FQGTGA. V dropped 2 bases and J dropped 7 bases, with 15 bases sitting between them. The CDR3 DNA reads TGTGCCAGCAGCTTAGGCAGGGCCTTACGAAATGAGCAGTTCTTC. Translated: CASSLGRALRNEQFF.

The CDR3 coding sequence is TGTGCCAGCAGCTTACAGGGTGGCTGGAACACCGGGGAGCTGTTTTTT. The encoded protein is CASSLQGGWNTGELFF. This rearrangement joins TRBV7-2 to TRBJ2-2; a weak D match, TRBD1 (5 bases). The germline V gene encodes CDR1 SGHTA and CDR2 FQGNSA. The CDR3 has 16 amino acids. The germline V and J ends were trimmed by 2 bases and 1 base, with 11 bases remaining between them.

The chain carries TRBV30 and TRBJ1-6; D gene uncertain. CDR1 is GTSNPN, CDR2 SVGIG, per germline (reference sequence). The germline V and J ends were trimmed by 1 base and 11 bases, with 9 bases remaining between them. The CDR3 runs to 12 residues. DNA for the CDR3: TGTGCCTGGAGTGCCCGTGGGGCACCCCTCCACTTT. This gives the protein CAWSARGAPLHF.

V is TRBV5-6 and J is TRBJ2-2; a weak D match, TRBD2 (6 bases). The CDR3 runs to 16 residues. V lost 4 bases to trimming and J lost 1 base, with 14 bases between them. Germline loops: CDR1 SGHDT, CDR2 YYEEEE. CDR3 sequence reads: CASSGPPRGNTGELFF. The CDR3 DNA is TGTGCCAGCAGCGGTCCTCCGCGGGGGAACACCGGGGAGCTGTTTTTT.

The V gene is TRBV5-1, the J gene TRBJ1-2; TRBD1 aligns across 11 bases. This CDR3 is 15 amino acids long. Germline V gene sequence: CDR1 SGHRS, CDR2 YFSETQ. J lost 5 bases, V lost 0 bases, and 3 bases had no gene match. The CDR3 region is CASSLAGTGGYGYTF. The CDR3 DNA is TGCGCCAGCAGCTTGGCCGGGACAGGGGGATATGGCTACACCTTC. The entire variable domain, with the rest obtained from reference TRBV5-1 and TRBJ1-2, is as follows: KAGVTQTPRYLIKTRGQQVTLSCSPISGHRSVSWYQQTPGQGLQFLFEYFSETQRNKGNFPGRFSGRQFSNSRSEMNVSTLELGDSALYLCASSLAGTGGYGYTFGSGTRLTVV.

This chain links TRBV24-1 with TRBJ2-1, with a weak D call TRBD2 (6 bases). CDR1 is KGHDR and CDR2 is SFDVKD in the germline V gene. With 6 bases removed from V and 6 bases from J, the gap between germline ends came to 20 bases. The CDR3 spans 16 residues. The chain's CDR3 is CATSLSGEESGNEQFF. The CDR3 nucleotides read TGTGCCACCAGTCTCTCCGGGGAGGAATCGGGCAATGAGCAGTTCTTC.

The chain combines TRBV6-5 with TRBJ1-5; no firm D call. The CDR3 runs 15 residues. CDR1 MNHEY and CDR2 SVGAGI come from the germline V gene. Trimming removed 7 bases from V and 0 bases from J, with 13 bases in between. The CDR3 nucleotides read TGTGCCAGCACCTTTGAGACGGATAGCAATCAGCCCCAGCATTTT. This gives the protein CASTFETDSNQPQHF.

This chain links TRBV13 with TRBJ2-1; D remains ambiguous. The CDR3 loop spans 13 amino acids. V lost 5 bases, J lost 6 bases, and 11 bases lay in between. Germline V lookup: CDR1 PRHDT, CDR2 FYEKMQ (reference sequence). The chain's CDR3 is CASSPLGPNEQFF. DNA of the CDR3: TGTGCCAGCAGCCCCCTCGGCCCCAATGAGCAGTTCTTC.

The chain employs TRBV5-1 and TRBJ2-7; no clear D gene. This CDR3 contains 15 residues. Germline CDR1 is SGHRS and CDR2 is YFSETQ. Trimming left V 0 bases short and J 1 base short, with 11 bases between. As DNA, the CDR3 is TGCGCCAGCAGCTTGGGGCTCGCTGGGTCCTACGAGCAGTACTTC. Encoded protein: CASSLGLAGSYEQYF.